The following is a TCR beta chain sequence with its context. The specificity of this receptor is unknown. Base qualities were left out, and no much larger clone turns up one base away. The data derive from a study of beta chain bispecific antibodies for T cell cancers (dated by TCRdb to the early 2020s). About the investigation overall: Healthy donor T cells were cocultured with T cell leukemia lines and bispecific antibodies, and TRBV sequencing of the surviving cells was then used to measure how much each TRBV family was depleted. On the cell surface, TRBV12 (TRBV12-3) was expressed by Jurkat cells, whereas TRBV5-5 was expressed by HPB-ALL cells.

The CDR3 measures 13 amino acids from cysteine to phenylalanine. Solely the CDR3 DNA is kept, with 39 bases framed from the first base. V has 4 bases trimmed and J has 5 bases trimmed; junction bases matching no gene number 2. The CDR1 and CDR2 encoded by the germline V gene are SGHDT and YYEEEE. Unique molecular identifier barcodes were built into the libraries and used for clonotype quantification. Qiagen AllPrep DNA/RNA Micro kits were used to isolate total RNA, and an Agilent TapeStation was used to check RNA quality. TCR beta libraries were constructed by 5' RACE, in which cDNA synthesis was followed by two PCR steps with TCR beta constant-region gene-specific primers. An Illumina MiSeq platform was used to sequence the TCR beta libraries. Under the source paper's analysis protocol: MIGEC, MiXCR and VDJtools were used for read processing. Clonotype frequency was computed as the clonotype's share of unique molecular identifiers among all unique molecular identifiers in the sample. Nonfunctional TRBV genes classified in IMGT as pseudogenes or open reading frames, such as TRBV1, TRBV12-1 and TRBV21, were excluded. The public reads were reanalyzed by TCRdb: fastp trimming at Q25, MiXCR alignment, in-frame beta chains only. Under each unique CDR3 protein, matching rows form one entry showing the most common genes and DNA. The V and J calls here are based on TCRdb, not the publication. The sample has 8,400 or so distinct CDR3 sequences on record, about 2.4% of them singletons. The leading ten clones occupy approximately 68% of the sample.

This specimen's treatment or condition label, per the study, means: alpha-CD19 control bispecific (anti-CD19 x anti-CD3). T cells were expanded from blood mononuclear cells with anti-CD3 antibody OKT3 or CD3/CD28 Dynabeads for approximately 3 days. Anti-CD19 bispecific antibody cocultures served as comparators for TRBV sequencing; in separate killing assays, anti-CD19 had no effect on Jurkat or HPB-ALL cells. The culture conditions for expanded T cells were RPMI 1640 plus 10% fetal bovine serum, recombinant human IL-2 (about 94 IU/ml) and IL-7 (about 5 ng/ml). For cocultures, roughly 50,000 normal T cells were combined with roughly 50,000 target cells and bispecific antibody in 85 to 100 ul and incubated for about 18 hours at 37 degrees C. Every bispecific antibody was made of two single-chain variable fragments expressed in a single-chain diabody format with a His tag. Healthy human donors supplied the effector T cells, with peripheral blood mononuclear cells isolated from leukapheresis samples using Ficoll density gradient centrifugation.

Beyond this particular receptor, the publication reports: Leukemia cell line cells were mixed with normal T cells in each sequenced sample, and most of the targeted TRBV signal was derived from the leukemia cells rather than from the normal T cells. Compared with anti-CD19, anti-TRBV5-5 exposure reduced TRBV5-5 signal by around 98% and the closely related TRBV5-6 by under 92%. Cross-reactivity of the anti-TRBV5-5 antibody with TRBV5-6 was attributed to high sequence similarity between the two genes. Relative to anti-CD19, the TRBV12-3 share of total TRBV signal was reduced by around 99% after anti-TRBV12 exposure, whereas a nonsignificant over 30% decrease was observed for TRBV12-4.

The chain is encoded by TRBV5-6 joined to TRBJ2-1; a stretch of 8 junction bases matches TRBD2. The clonotype comes from a human donor in good health. Some clones in this sample may be carry-over from other donors' samples. The source material was T cells from a healthy donor cultured with Jurkat leukemia cells, sampled from a culture containing an anti-CD19 bispecific antibody. The encoded CDR3 is CASSPGGNNEQFF. In nucleotide form, the sequence is TGTGCCAGCAGCCCGGGAGGGAACAATGAGCAGTTCTTC.